One and the same sample provided the 14 T cell receptor beta chains below, sequenced in a study of response to subunit inactivated influenza vaccine. Using its own MiXCR run on the RT-PCR reads, TCRdb lists one record per CDR3 protein. The sample contains roughly 290,000 distinct CDR3 sequences, 20% to 25% of which appear only once. The specimen was PBMCs from blood, collected less than 22 months after vaccination. These receptors all come from a man between 50 and 70 years old who received an inactivated influenza vaccine.

This clonotype occurred a few times. The V and J genes are TRBV5-1 and TRBJ1-1; D remains unclear. Germline lookup yields CDR1 SGHRS and CDR2 YFSETQ. V was trimmed by 0 bases and J by 4 bases, leaving 7 bases between them. CDR3 length equals 13 residues. The CDR3 sequence is CASSLGRFTEAFF. The CDR3 DNA follows: TGCGCCAGCAGCTTGGGACGGTTCACTGAAGCTTTCTTT.

The CDR3 DNA reads TGCAGCGCAGCGCCCCAAAGGGGCACTGAAGCTTTCTTT. It is translated as CSAAPQRGTEAFF. This chain uses TRBV29-1 with TRBJ1-1, with D perhaps TRBD1 (5 bases). With 7 bases removed from V and 4 bases from J, the gap between germline ends came to 16 bases. The germline CDR1 and CDR2 sequences are SQVTM and ANQGSEA. CDR3 length: 13 amino acids.

The chain joins TRBV29-1 to TRBJ2-3; the D gene is possibly TRBD2 (5 bases). Trimming cost V 6 bases and J 6 bases, with 19 bases left between them. Germline loops: CDR1 SQVTM, CDR2 ANQGSEA. CDR3 size: 14 residues. This CDR3 is CSVTKTDSRDTQYF. The CDR3 DNA reads as TGCAGCGTGACTAAGACCGATAGTAGGGATACGCAGTATTTT.

This clonotype was seen more than once but under ten times. The chain joins TRBV3-1 to TRBJ1-6; D perhaps matches TRBD1 (5 bases). Germline values: CDR1 LGHDT, CDR2 YNNKEL (reference sequence). The CDR3 length is 14 residues. Deletions cut 1 base from V and 9 bases from J, with 10 bases between. CDR3 sequence: CASSQGFGGSPLHF. The CDR3 DNA sequence: TGTGCCAGCAGCCAAGGGTTCGGGGGTTCACCCCTCCACTTT. Looking up the rest from reference TRBV3-1 and TRBJ1-6 gives the full variable domain: DTAVSQTPKYLVTQMGNDKSIKCEQNLGHDTMYWYKQDSKKFLKIMFSYNNKELIINETVPNRFSPKSPDKAHLNLHINSLELGDSAVYFCASSQGFGGSPLHFGNGTRLTVT.

V and J are TRBV11-3 and TRBJ2-1; the match to TRBD1 covers 8 bases. V shed 2 bases, J shed 9 bases, and the junction held 3 bases outside the gene matches. CDR1 and CDR2 from the germline V gene are SGHNT and YENEEA. The CDR3 spans 13 residues. The CDR3 region has the DNA TGTGCCAGCAGCTTACAGGGGGCAGGTGAGCAGTTCTTC. This translates into CASSLQGAGEQFF.

This clonotype was picked up a small number of times. The V gene is TRBV12-3 or TRBV12-4, the J gene TRBJ1-2, with no clear D. The CDR3 spans 13 residues. V shed 4 bases and J shed 7 bases, with 13 bases lying between them. This CDR3 reads CASSSSGSIGYTF. The CDR3 nucleotides are TGTGCCAGCAGTTCTTCAGGATCTATTGGCTACACCTTC.

This rearrangement joins TRBV12-3 or TRBV12-4 to TRBJ2-1; 9 nucleotides align to TRBD1. The CDR3 extends over 15 amino acids. The V and J ends lost 5 bases and 0 bases, in that order; junction bases with no gene match: 2. CDR3 sequence: CASSVDRGSYNEQFF. The CDR3 coding sequence is TGTGCCAGCAGTGTGGACAGGGGCTCCTACAATGAGCAGTTCTTC.

This clonotype came up a few times. The chain is built from TRBV6-5 and TRBJ1-3; D remains ambiguous. The CDR3 is made up of 17 amino acids. Looked up from germline, CDR1 is MNHEY and CDR2 is SVGAGI. V was cut by 0 bases and J by 0 bases, with 12 bases left in between. The CDR3 DNA sequence: TGTGCCAGCAGTTACTCGAATCCGTTGATCTCTGGAAACACCATATATTTT. This translates into CASSYSNPLISGNTIYF.

The rearrangement joins TRBV5-1 to TRBJ2-1; D not resolved. The CDR3 contains 13 residues. Germline CDR1 reads SGHRS; CDR2 reads YFSETQ. V dropped 0 bases and J dropped 4 bases, with 5 bases sitting between them. The CDR3 is CASSLERYNEQFF. The CDR3 DNA is TGCGCCAGCAGCTTGGAGAGGTACAATGAGCAGTTCTTC.

This clonotype was found many times. The V gene is TRBV18, the J gene TRBJ1-1; D gene uncertain. Germline V gene data show CDR1 as KGHSH and CDR2 as LQKENI. V was trimmed by 3 bases and J by 0 bases, leaving 17 bases between them. The CDR3 covers 17 residues. Here the CDR3 reads CASSPSTLGRLNTEAFF. The CDR3, as DNA: TGTGCCAGCTCACCGTCTACCCTCGGACGCCTGAACACTGAAGCTTTCTTT.

At least ten counts were recorded for this clonotype. The CDR3 coding sequence is TGCAGTGCTCCTGAGCCAAACCGGACAGTATCCTATGGCTACACCTTC. It specifies CSAPEPNRTVSYGYTF. This sequence joins TRBV20-1 and TRBJ1-2; D possibly corresponds to TRBD1 (6 bases). Trimming pared 5 bases from V and 4 bases from J, leaving 23 bases between. The germline CDR1 and CDR2 sequences are DFQATT and SNEGSKA (reference sequence). This CDR3 is 16 amino acids long.

This clonotype was observed a single time. CDR3 bases: TGTGCCAGCAGTCCGGACATTCCAGGGGAGCTGTTTTTT. It yields the protein CASSPDIPGELFF. V and J are TRBV2 and TRBJ2-2, with D possibly TRBD1 on 5 matching bases. Germline CDR1 SNHLY, CDR2 FYNNEI. The CDR3 is 13 amino acids. V dropped 5 bases and J dropped 8 bases, with 12 bases sitting between them.

The chain links TRBV5-5 to TRBJ2-2; possible D gene TRBD2, 6 bases. From germline, CDR1 is SGHKS and CDR2 YYEKEE (reference sequence). The CDR3 runs 14 residues. V was trimmed by 7 bases and J by 4 bases, leaving 14 bases between them. In DNA form, the CDR3 reads TGTGCCAGCGTGGGAGGCGCGCCCACCGGGGAGCTGTTTTTT. Protein product: CASVGGAPTGELFF.

The CDR3 sequence: CSAREGGLETQYF. The DNA for the CDR3 is TGCAGTGCTAGAGAGGGGGGGTTGGAGACCCAGTACTTC. The chain has TRBV20-1 and TRBJ2-5, with TRBD2 identical over 7 bases. Trimming at V came to 0 bases and at J to 5 bases, leaving 3 bases not matched to a gene. CDR1 is DFQATT and CDR2 is SNEGSKA in the germline V gene (reference sequence). This CDR3 has 13 amino acids.